A single sample gave rise to the 8 T cell receptor beta chains below, sequenced in a study of CD8 T cells in Susac syndrome. RNA amounts of roughly 0.5 to 1 ug underwent reverse transcription with random hexamers. One entry per CDR3 protein results from TCRdb running MiXCR on the immunoSEQ multiplex PCR reads. The sample includes 400,000 to 550,000 distinct CDR3 sequences, roughly 85% of them seen just once. Sequences were obtained from CD8+ T cells from PBMCs. These receptors were obtained from a human donor with multiple sclerosis.

A single count supports this clonotype. This rearrangement joins TRBV5-6 to TRBJ2-1, with 8 bases lining up with TRBD2. This CDR3 is built from 16 residues. The germline CDR1 and CDR2 sequences are SGHDT and YYEEEE. Unmatched junction bases numbered 12, after V lost 2 bases and J lost 8 bases. In DNA form, the CDR3 reads TGTGCCAGCAGCTTTCGCGGGGGGCTCCCAGGGGATGAGCAGTTCTTC. This translates into CASSFRGGLPGDEQFF.

This clonotype was observed a single time. The CDR3 protein is CASSLGPGDNYEQYF. The DNA for the CDR3 is TGCGCCAGCAGCTTAGGGCCCGGGGACAACTACGAGCAGTACTTC. This chain connects TRBV5-1 to TRBJ2-7; D is possibly TRBD1 (6 bases). Per the germline V gene, CDR1 is SGHRS and CDR2 is YFSETQ. CDR3 length equals 15 residues. Between the trimmed V and J ends, which lost 2 bases and 3 bases, there was a span of 15 bases. Combining the CDR3 with reference TRBV5-1 and TRBJ2-7 gives the whole variable domain KAGVTQTPRYLIKTRGQQVTLSCSPISGHRSVSWYQQTPGQGLQFLFEYFSETQRNKGNFPGRFSGRQFSNSRSEMNVSTLELGDSALYLCASSLGPGDNYEQYFGPGTRLTVT.

This clonotype appeared a single time. This chain joins TRBV28 and TRBJ1-1; a possible D gene is TRBD1 (6 bases). The CDR3 has 16 residues. Germline CDR1 MDHEN, CDR2 SYDVKM. V was trimmed by 3 bases and J by 0 bases, leaving 14 bases between them. The CDR3 DNA follows: TGTGCCAGCAGTTTTCCGCGGACAGCCATGAACACTGAAGCTTTCTTT. It translates to CASSFPRTAMNTEAFF.

The chain couples TRBV30 to TRBJ1-2; D not certain. CDR3 length: 12 amino acids. V was clipped by 0 bases and J by 7 bases, with 9 bases between them. Germline-derived CDR1 and CDR2 are GTSNPN and SVGIG (reference sequence). The DNA of the CDR3 is TGTGCCTGGAGTGTCCTCGTGCGTGGCTACACCTTC. This translates into CAWSVLVRGYTF.

The V gene is TRBV6-1, the J gene TRBJ2-7; 8 nucleotides match TRBD1. The CDR3 loop spans 15 amino acids. The V gene's germline CDR1 is MNHNS and CDR2 SASEGT. The J segment lost 3 bases and the V segment lost 6 bases, leaving 10 bases of the junction unmatched. The CDR3 here is CASRAPGQAIYEQYF. CDR3 sequence (DNA): TGTGCCAGCAGAGCCCCGGGACAGGCTATCTACGAGCAGTACTTC.

V gene TRBV14 combines with J gene TRBJ2-7; 10 nucleotides align to TRBD1. V lost 3 bases, J lost 2 bases, and 4 bases stayed unmatched. From germline, CDR1 is SGHDN and CDR2 FVKESK. The CDR3 runs to 15 residues. The CDR3 region has the DNA TGTGCCAGCAGCCACGGGACAGGGGACCCCTACGAGCAGTACTTC. It encodes CASSHGTGDPYEQYF.

The chain employs TRBV7-9 and TRBJ2-4, with a tentative D call TRBD2 (6 bases). The CDR3 length is 17 residues. Germline V gene lookup returns CDR1 SEHNR and CDR2 FQNEAQ (reference sequence). The V and J ends lost 6 bases and 0 bases respectively, with 18 bases between them. CDR3 in DNA: TGTGCCAGCAGTCCCGCGTATGGGGGACTAGCCAAAAACATTCAGTACTTC. Protein product: CASSPAYGGLAKNIQYF.

This clonotype was seen a single time. The gene calls are TRBV6-5 and TRBJ2-1; perhaps TRBD2 as D (6 bases). CDR1 is MNHEY and CDR2 is SVGAGI in the germline V gene. The CDR3 loop spans 12 amino acids. V lost 6 bases to trimming and J lost 10 bases, with 13 bases between them. For the CDR3, the DNA is TGTGCCAGCAGCCACTCGGGGGACGAGCAGTTCTTC. It encodes CASSHSGDEQFF.